The 31 T cell receptor beta chains listed next were all sequenced from one sample in a study of T cell responses to AZD1222 COVID-19 vaccine (dated by TCRdb to the early 2020s). Preparation of the library involved the immunoSEQ multiplex PCR assay. Not all clones reach the TCRdb copy of this immuneACCESS table, which keeps in-frame sequences only. Checked studies attribute under half of the gap to unresolved V genes and leave the rest unexplained. Across this sample there are about 150,000 clones, with roughly 90% seen only once. The biggest ten clones account for around 1.4% of the sample. The time point label, as the study defines it: baseline before first vaccination. This sample comprised peripheral blood, obtained on day 0 of AZD1222 vaccination. The receptors derive from an adult in good health.

The J gene is TRBJ2-7, the V gene TRBV6-1; D not certain. CDR1 and CDR2 from the germline V gene are MNHNS and SASEGT. The CDR3 loop spans 11 amino acids. With 2 bases removed from V and 4 bases from J, the gap between germline ends came to 3 bases. The DNA of the CDR3 is TGTGCCAGCAGTGAAAGTTACGAGCAGTACTTC. Its translation: CASSESYEQYF.

This chain connects TRBV3-1 (or the pseudogene TRBV3-2) to TRBJ2-3; possible D gene TRBD1, 6 bases. The CDR3 runs 12 residues. Germline values: CDR1 LGHDT, CDR2 YNNKEL (reference sequence). The V gene lost 4 bases and the J gene lost 6 bases, with 8 bases spanning the gap. The CDR3 here is CASSPTGDTQYF. The CDR3 nucleotides are TGTGCCAGCAGCCCGACAGGCGATACGCAGTATTTT.

The chain combines TRBV7-2 with TRBJ2-7; 8 positions match TRBD1. CDR3 length: 14 residues. Germline CDR1 and CDR2: SGHTA and FQGNSA. Germline trimming cut 1 base from V and 9 bases from J; bases unmatched to any gene: 8. CDR3: CASSLESQGARQYF. In DNA, the CDR3 is TGTGCCAGCAGCTTAGAATCCCAGGGGGCTCGGCAGTACTTC.

This clone is a singleton in its sample. V gene TRBV7-2 combines with J gene TRBJ2-7; weak D call: TRBD1 (6 bases). The germline gives CDR1 SGHTA, CDR2 FQGNSA. CDR3 length: 16 residues. V gave up 4 bases and J gave up 2 bases, with 18 bases separating them. The CDR3 region is CASSSRLGQNPYEQYF. CDR3 coding DNA: TGTGCCAGCAGCTCACGACTTGGACAGAATCCCTACGAGCAGTACTTC.

CDR3: CASSQNRDREQPQHF. The CDR3, as DNA: TGCGCCAGCAGCCAGAACCGGGACAGGGAACAGCCCCAGCATTTT. The chain combines TRBV4-1 with TRBJ1-5, with TRBD1 matching 9 bases. Germline V gene data show CDR1 as MGHRA and CDR2 as YSYEKL. V gave up 3 bases and J gave up 7 bases; unmatched junction bases: 7. This CDR3 has 15 amino acids.

This chain links TRBV5-1 with TRBJ2-7; tentatively, D is TRBD1 or TRBD2 (5 bases each). The germline V gene encodes CDR1 SGHRS and CDR2 YFSETQ. This CDR3 spans 13 amino acids. V lost 1 base and J lost 4, with 9 bases in between. As DNA, the CDR3 is TGCGCCAGCAGCTTGCCCAGGGAGTACGAGCAGTACTTC. Translating it yields CASSLPREYEQYF. The whole variable domain, remainder taken from reference TRBV5-1 and TRBJ2-7, is KAGVTQTPRYLIKTRGQQVTLSCSPISGHRSVSWYQQTPGQGLQFLFEYFSETQRNKGNFPGRFSGRQFSNSRSEMNVSTLELGDSALYLCASSLPREYEQYFGPGTRLTVT.

CDR3 amino acids: CASSSSGRAFGEQYF. CDR3 bases: TGTGCCAGCAGCAGTAGCGGGAGGGCCTTCGGCGAGCAGTACTTC. This chain connects TRBV7-9 to TRBJ2-7, with TRBD2 identical over 11 bases. Germline lookup yields CDR1 SEHNR and CDR2 FQNEAQ (reference sequence). Trimming took 5 bases from V and 6 from J; bases not matched to a gene: 9. There are 15 residues in the CDR3.

The chain has TRBV2 and TRBJ1-2, with no clear D. This CDR3 has 10 residues. The V end lost 10 bases, the J end lost 6 bases, and 9 bases lay between the germline ends. Germline assignment: CDR1 SNHLY and CDR2 FYNNEI. As DNA, the CDR3 is TGTGCCACCGTTGCGGATGGCTACACCTTC. Its translation: CATVADGYTF.

The chain employs TRBV28 and TRBJ2-1; D may correspond to TRBD1 or TRBD2 (9 bases each). CDR3 length: 21 residues. The germline V gene has CDR1 MDHEN and CDR2 SYDVKM. V lost 3 bases and J lost 10, with 37 bases in between. CDR3: CASSFYTGQGKTSGLPGEQFF. CDR3 in DNA: TGTGCCAGCAGTTTCTATACAGGACAGGGGAAGACTAGCGGTCTCCCGGGGGAGCAGTTCTTC. Filled out from reference TRBV28 and TRBJ2-1, the complete variable domain reads DVKVTQSSRYLVKRTGEKVFLECVQDMDHENMFWYRQDPGLGLRLIYFSYDVKMKEKGDIPEGYSVSREKKERFSLILESASTNQTSMYLCASSFYTGQGKTSGLPGEQFFGPGTRLTVL.

The V and J genes are TRBV7-3 and TRBJ1-4; unclear D gene. This CDR3 comprises 13 residues. Trimming took 3 bases from V and 3 from J, leaving 5 bases between them. Germline CDR1 is SGHTA and CDR2 is FQGTGA. The CDR3 loop reads CASSLQPNEKLFF. CDR3 sequence (DNA): TGTGCCAGCAGCTTGCAACCTAATGAAAAACTGTTTTTT.

The V call is TRBV12-3 or TRBV12-4, the J call TRBJ1-3; D ambiguous. V dropped 8 bases and J dropped 4 bases, with 9 bases sitting between them. This CDR3 is built from 12 residues. CDR3 sequence reads: CASDKNGNTIYF. DNA for the CDR3: TGTGCCAGCGATAAAAACGGAAACACCATATATTTT.

This chain uses TRBV7-8 with TRBJ2-1; a weak D match, TRBD1 (5 bases). V gave up 2 bases and J gave up 4 bases, with 12 bases separating them. The CDR3 extends over 15 amino acids. CDR1 and CDR2 from the germline V gene are SGHVS and FQNEAQ. CDR3 amino acids: CASSLTQVPYNEQFF. The CDR3 DNA reads as TGTGCCAGCAGCTTAACACAGGTACCTTACAATGAGCAGTTCTTC.

The rearrangement links TRBV19 to TRBJ2-3, with no clear D. Germline CDR1 is LNHDA and CDR2 is SQIVND (reference sequence). This CDR3 contains 13 residues. Trimming removed 2 bases from V and 4 bases from J, with 7 bases in between. The CDR3 is CASSIPSSDTQYF. The CDR3 nucleotides read TGTGCCAGTAGTATACCTAGTTCAGATACGCAGTATTTT.

V and J are TRBV7-3 and TRBJ1-6; D unresolved. This CDR3 is 14 amino acids long. V lost 2 bases to trimming and J lost 8 bases, with 10 bases between them. Germline V gene lookup returns CDR1 SGHTA and CDR2 FQGTGA. Here the CDR3 DNA reads TGTGCCAGCAGCTTAGGTAGATCGGATTCACCCCTCCACTTT. It translates to CASSLGRSDSPLHF. Full variable domain (outside the CDR3, taken from reference TRBV7-3 and TRBJ1-6): GAGVSQTPSNKVTEKGKYVELRCDPISGHTALYWYRQSLGQGPEFLIYFQGTGAADDSGLPNDRFFAVRPEGSVSTLKIQRTERGDSAVYLCASSLGRSDSPLHFGNGTRLTVT.

The chain uses TRBV2 and TRBJ1-5; the match to TRBD1 covers 10 bases. The J segment lost 11 bases and the V segment lost 4 bases, leaving 5 bases of the junction unmatched. Germline-derived CDR1 and CDR2 are SNHLY and FYNNEI. The CDR3 is made up of 13 amino acids. CDR3 sequence reads: CASSGTGGLSQHF. The CDR3 coding sequence is TGTGCCAGCAGTGGGACAGGGGGATTATCCCAGCATTTT.

The rearrangement uses TRBV5-1 and TRBJ1-4, with a possible D match to TRBD1 (5 bases). Germline lookup yields CDR1 SGHRS and CDR2 YFSETQ. The V end lost 8 bases, the J end lost 7 bases, and 18 bases lay between the germline ends. The CDR3 is 14 residues long. The DNA for the CDR3 is TGCGCCAGTCGGAGGCAGGGCTCGACTGAAAAACTGTTTTTT. This sequence encodes CASRRQGSTEKLFF. Full variable domain (rest looked up from reference TRBV5-1 and TRBJ1-4): KAGVTQTPRYLIKTRGQQVTLSCSPISGHRSVSWYQQTPGQGLQFLFEYFSETQRNKGNFPGRFSGRQFSNSRSEMNVSTLELGDSALYLCASRRQGSTEKLFFGSGTQLSVL.

The V and J genes are TRBV19 and TRBJ1-5; D is ambiguous. The germline V and J ends were trimmed by 6 bases and 4 bases, with 16 bases remaining between them. The CDR3 sequence is 15 residues long. The germline V gene has CDR1 LNHDA and CDR2 SQIVND (reference sequence). The CDR3 DNA follows: TGTGCCAGTAGGTCGGGGTATAACCTTAATCAGCCCCAGCATTTT. Protein product: CASRSGYNLNQPQHF.

The V gene is TRBV18, the J gene TRBJ2-7; D ambiguous. Between the trimmed V and J ends, which lost 2 bases and 6 bases, there was a span of 11 bases. The germline V gene encodes CDR1 KGHSH and CDR2 LQKENI. The CDR3 has 13 residues. The CDR3 here is CASSPYDGREQYF. The CDR3 nucleotides are TGTGCCAGCTCACCATACGATGGGCGCGAGCAGTACTTC. Using reference TRBV18 and TRBJ2-7 for the parts outside the CDR3, the full variable domain is NAGVMQNPRHLVRRRGQEARLRCSPMKGHSHVYWYRQLPEEGLKFMVYLQKENIIDESGMPKERFSAEFPKEGPSILRIQQVVRGDSAAYFCASSPYDGREQYFGPGTRLTVT.

The J gene is TRBJ1-3, the V gene TRBV15; D not resolved. Germline CDR1 reads LNHNV; CDR2 reads YYDKDF (reference sequence). The CDR3 is 14 residues long. Trimming removed 1 base at V and 4 bases at J, with 8 bases between. The DNA for the CDR3 is TGTGCCACCAGCAGAGGGCAGGACGGAAACACCATATATTTT. Its protein is CATSRGQDGNTIYF.

The chain's CDR3 is CASSLAGATYGYTF. Written as DNA, the CDR3 is TGTGCCAGCAGCTTAGCCGGGGCGACCTATGGCTACACCTTC. The J gene is TRBJ1-2, the V gene TRBV7-9, with D perhaps TRBD1 (5 bases). Germline V lookup: CDR1 SEHNR, CDR2 FQNEAQ (reference sequence). Trimming shortened V by 0 bases and J by 4 bases, and 9 bases separated the two germline ends. The CDR3 is 14 residues long. The entire variable domain, with the rest obtained from reference TRBV7-9 and TRBJ1-2, is as follows: DTGVSQNPRHKITKRGQNVTFRCDPISEHNRLYWYRQTLGQGPEFLTYFQNEAQLEKSRLLSDRFSAERPKGSFSTLEIQRTEQGDSAMYLCASSLAGATYGYTFGSGTRLTVV.

The J gene is TRBJ2-1, the V gene TRBV6-2 or TRBV6-3; the match to TRBD2 covers 12 bases. This CDR3 spans 15 amino acids. Looked up from germline, CDR1 is MNHEY and CDR2 is SVGEGT. V trimming: 5 bases; J trimming: 7 bases; junction bases outside the gene matches: 6. This chain's CDR3 is CASSQTSGGVNEQFF. The DNA for the CDR3 is TGTGCCAGCAGTCAGACTAGCGGGGGAGTAAATGAGCAGTTCTTC.

This rearrangement joins TRBV4-3 to TRBJ1-1; no firm D call. Per the germline V gene, CDR1 is LGHNA and CDR2 is YSLEER. CDR3 length equals 14 residues. The germline V and J ends were trimmed by 8 bases and 3 bases, with 16 bases remaining between them. DNA of the CDR3: TGCGCCAGCGCCCGGGGAGGGTCGGACACTGAAGCTTTCTTT. The encoded protein is CASARGGSDTEAFF.

The chain uses TRBV5-6 and TRBJ2-2; a possible D gene is TRBD2 (5 bases). This CDR3 comprises 16 residues. Germline CDR1 SGHDT, CDR2 YYEEEE. V lost 0 bases, J lost 6 bases, and 15 bases lay in between. The CDR3 bases are TGTGCCAGCAGCTTGGTTCCGCAGGCGAGGGCCGGGGAGCTGTTTTTT. Translation: CASSLVPQARAGELFF. Based on the CDR3 plus reference TRBV5-6 and TRBJ2-2, the full variable domain is DAGVTQSPTHLIKTRGQQVTLRCSPKSGHDTVSWYQQALGQGPQFIFQYYEEEERQRGNFPDRFSGHQFPNYSSELNVNALLLGDSALYLCASSLVPQARAGELFFGEGSRLTVL.

This clone showed up just once. This chain connects TRBV7-9 to TRBJ2-7; no clear D gene. Germline-derived CDR1 and CDR2 are SEHNR and FQNEAQ (reference sequence). CDR3 size: 12 residues. Trimming removed 5 bases from V and 2 bases from J, with 7 bases in between. The CDR3 loop reads CASSKKPYEQYF. The DNA for the CDR3 is TGTGCCAGCAGCAAAAAACCCTACGAGCAGTACTTC. Filled out from reference TRBV7-9 and TRBJ2-7, the complete variable domain reads DTGVSQNPRHKITKRGQNVTFRCDPISEHNRLYWYRQTLGQGPEFLTYFQNEAQLEKSRLLSDRFSAERPKGSFSTLEIQRTEQGDSAMYLCASSKKPYEQYFGPGTRLTVT.

V gene TRBV7-2 combines with J gene TRBJ2-7, with 12 bases identical to TRBD2. The CDR3 has 19 amino acids. Trimming at V came to 1 base and at J to 6 bases, leaving 16 bases not matched to a gene. CDR1 and CDR2 (germline): SGHTA, FQGNSA. CDR3 amino acids: CASSLVALAGGPVGGEQYF. CDR3 nucleotides: TGTGCCAGCAGCTTAGTTGCTCTAGCGGGAGGGCCAGTCGGAGGCGAGCAGTACTTC.

The count of this clone is one. CDR3 DNA sequence: TGTGCCAGCGGAGACGAATCCTATGGCTACACCTTC. Protein product: CASGDESYGYTF. The chain carries TRBV28 and TRBJ1-2; D is unresolved. CDR1 and CDR2 (germline): MDHEN, SYDVKM. V was trimmed by 8 bases and J by 4 bases, leaving 11 bases between them. This CDR3 has 12 residues.

The chain combines TRBV20-1 with TRBJ1-1; D ambiguous. This CDR3 region has 12 residues. Germline loops: CDR1 DFQATT, CDR2 SNEGSKA (reference sequence). Trimming shortened V by 3 bases and J by 5 bases, and 10 bases separated the two germline ends. In nucleotides, the CDR3 is TGCAGTGCTAGTGACTTGGGTACTGAAGCTTTCTTT. This gives the protein CSASDLGTEAFF.

The chain uses TRBV25-1 and TRBJ2-7; possibly TRBD1 for D (6 bases). The V end was cut by 4 bases, the J end by 3 bases, with 25 bases between. CDR3 length equals 18 residues. Germline CDR1 is MGHDK and CDR2 is SYGVNS. The chain's CDR3 is CASSGPLRGQVLNYEQYF. The CDR3 DNA is TGTGCCAGCAGTGGGCCGCTCAGGGGTCAAGTCTTAAACTACGAGCAGTACTTC.

The chain employs TRBV7-2 and TRBJ1-6, with D uncertain. Trimming took 2 bases from V and 9 from J, leaving 17 bases between them. Germline values: CDR1 SGHTA, CDR2 FQGNSA. CDR3 length: 16 amino acids. The DNA of the CDR3 is TGTGCCAGCAGCTTAACAAGGGTGGGCAGAGGTTCACCCCTCCACTTT. Translating it yields CASSLTRVGRGSPLHF.

J is TRBJ1-1 and V is TRBV15, with TRBD1 as a possible D gene (6 bases). The V end lost 1 base, the J end lost 10 bases, and 10 bases lay between the germline ends. Germline V gives CDR1 LNHNV, CDR2 YYDKDF (reference sequence). The CDR3 has 12 amino acids. CDR3 sequence reads: CATSRAGAGAFF. The CDR3 region has the DNA TGTGCCACCAGCAGAGCGGGGGCCGGAGCTTTCTTT.

The chain joins TRBV11-2 to TRBJ1-2; D possibly corresponds to TRBD1 (5 bases). This CDR3 has 16 amino acids. V was trimmed by 5 bases and J by 8 bases, leaving 24 bases between them. Germline loops: CDR1 SGHAT, CDR2 FQNNGV. The DNA for the CDR3 is TGTGCCAGCAGCCCGACGCCGACAGCGGAGATAATCGGCTACACCTTC. As protein: CASSPTPTAEIIGYTF.